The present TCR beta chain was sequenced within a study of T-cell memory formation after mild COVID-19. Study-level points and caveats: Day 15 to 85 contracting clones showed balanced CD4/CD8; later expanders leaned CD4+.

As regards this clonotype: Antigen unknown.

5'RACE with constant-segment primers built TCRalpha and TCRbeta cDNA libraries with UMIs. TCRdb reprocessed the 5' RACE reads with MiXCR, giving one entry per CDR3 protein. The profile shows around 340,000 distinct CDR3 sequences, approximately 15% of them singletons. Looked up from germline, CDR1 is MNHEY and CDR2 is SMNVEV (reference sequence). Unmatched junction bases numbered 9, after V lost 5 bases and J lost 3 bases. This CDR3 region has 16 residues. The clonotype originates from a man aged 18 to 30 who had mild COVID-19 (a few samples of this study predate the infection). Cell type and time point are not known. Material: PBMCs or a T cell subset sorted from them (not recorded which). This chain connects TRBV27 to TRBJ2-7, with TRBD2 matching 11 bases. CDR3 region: CASSPSSGGPSYEQYF. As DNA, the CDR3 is TGTGCCAGCAGTCCGTCTAGCGGGGGGCCGAGCTACGAGCAGTACTTC.